What follows is one T cell receptor (beta chain) and its context. The record originates from a study of control samples from healthy donors and cancer patients. Sequencing was performed with immunoSEQ multiplex PCR; in TCRdb, only in-frame clones are kept and a portion is missing. This sample has fewer than 500,000 clones, with 90% found just once. Per the germline V gene, CDR1 is LNHNV and CDR2 is YYDKDF (reference sequence). V lost 5 bases and J lost 3, with 14 bases in between. This CDR3 region has 15 residues. This chain joins TRBV15 and TRBJ1-5; D remains ambiguous. The TCR comes from a man in his forties with head and neck cancer. Material: PBMCs. In DNA, the CDR3 is TGTGCCACCAGCCAGGTGAGAGCTCTCAATCAGCCCCAGCATTTT. This sequence encodes CATSQVRALNQPQHF.